This T cell receptor beta chain was obtained from a study of cytomegalovirus exposure and HLA in healthy donors. Findings and caveats of the study: With high specificity and sensitivity, the classifier reportedly diagnosed cytomegalovirus status.

Trimming took 7 bases from V and 6 from J, leaving 13 bases between them. The CDR3 is 13 residues long. CDR1 is LNHDA and CDR2 is SQIVND in the germline V gene (reference sequence). A note on this clone: Antigen: not known.

PCR employed 60 Vbeta and 13 Jbeta primers. The data were produced by immunoSEQ multiplex PCR, yet TCRdb's version contains in-frame clones alone and is incomplete. Among around 95,000 clones listed, about 80% were seen once. Among the donors, all were healthy bone marrow donors. The specimen was PBMCs. The sequence derives from a female donor in good health and CMV-seropositive. The chain joins TRBV19 to TRBJ1-5, with D maybe TRBD1 (6 bases). In DNA form, the CDR3 reads TGTGCCAGTACCAACACAGGGTTTCAGCCCCAGCATTTT. Translating gives CASTNTGFQPQHF.